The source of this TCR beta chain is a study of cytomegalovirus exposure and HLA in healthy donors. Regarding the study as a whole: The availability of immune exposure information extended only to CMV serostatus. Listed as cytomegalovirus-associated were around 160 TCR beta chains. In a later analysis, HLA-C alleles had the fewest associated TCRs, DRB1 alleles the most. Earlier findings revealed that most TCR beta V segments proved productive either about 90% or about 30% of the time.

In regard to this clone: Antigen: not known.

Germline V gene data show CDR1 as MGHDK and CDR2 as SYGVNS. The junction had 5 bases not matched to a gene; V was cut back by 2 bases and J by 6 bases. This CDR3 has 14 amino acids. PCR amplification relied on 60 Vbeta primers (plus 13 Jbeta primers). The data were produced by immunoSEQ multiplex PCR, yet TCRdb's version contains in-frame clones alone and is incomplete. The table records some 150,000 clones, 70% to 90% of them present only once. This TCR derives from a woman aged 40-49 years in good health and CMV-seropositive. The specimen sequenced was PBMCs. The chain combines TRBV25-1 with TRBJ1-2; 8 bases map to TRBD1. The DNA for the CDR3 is TGTGCCAGCAGTGAAGGGGACAGGCCGCATGGCTACACCTTC. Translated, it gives CASSEGDRPHGYTF.